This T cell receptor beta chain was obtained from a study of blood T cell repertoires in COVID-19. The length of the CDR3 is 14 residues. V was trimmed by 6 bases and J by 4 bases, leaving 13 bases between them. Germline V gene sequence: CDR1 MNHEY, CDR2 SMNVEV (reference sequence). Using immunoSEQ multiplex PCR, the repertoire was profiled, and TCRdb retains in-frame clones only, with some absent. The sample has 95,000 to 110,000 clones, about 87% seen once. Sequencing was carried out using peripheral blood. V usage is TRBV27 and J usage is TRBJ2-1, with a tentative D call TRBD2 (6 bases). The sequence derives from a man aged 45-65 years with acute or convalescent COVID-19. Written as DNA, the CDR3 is TGTGCCAGCAGCCCGACGGGAGCTTACAATGAGCAGTTCTTC. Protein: CASSPTGAYNEQFF.